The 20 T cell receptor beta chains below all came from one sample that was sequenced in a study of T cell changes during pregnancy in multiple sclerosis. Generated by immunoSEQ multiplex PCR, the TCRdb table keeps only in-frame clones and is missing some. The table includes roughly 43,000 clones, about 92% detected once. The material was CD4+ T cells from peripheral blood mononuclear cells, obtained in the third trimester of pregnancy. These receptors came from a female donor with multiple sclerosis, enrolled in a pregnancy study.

CDR3 in DNA: TGTGCCAGTAGTAATCAGCAACAGGGCCCTTTCGGCTACACCTTC. As protein: CASSNQQQGPFGYTF. This chain links TRBV19 with TRBJ1-2, with D possibly being TRBD1 (6 bases). Between the trimmed V and J ends, which lost 4 bases and 8 bases, there was a span of 20 bases. CDR3 length equals 15 residues. Germline V lookup: CDR1 LNHDA, CDR2 SQIVND (reference sequence).

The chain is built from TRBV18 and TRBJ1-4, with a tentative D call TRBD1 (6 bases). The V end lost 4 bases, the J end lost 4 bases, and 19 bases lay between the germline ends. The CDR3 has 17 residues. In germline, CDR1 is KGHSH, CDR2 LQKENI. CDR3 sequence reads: CASSLGVAGAGNEKLFF. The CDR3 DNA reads TGTGCCAGCTCACTCGGCGTCGCAGGGGCTGGTAATGAAAAACTGTTTTTT.

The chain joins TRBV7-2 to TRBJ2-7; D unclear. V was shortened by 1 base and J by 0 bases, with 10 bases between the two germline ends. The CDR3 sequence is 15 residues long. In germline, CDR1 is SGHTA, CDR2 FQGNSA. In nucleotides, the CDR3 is TGTGCCAGCAGCTTAGTGGCAACAGCCTCCTACGAGCAGTACTTC. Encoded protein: CASSLVATASYEQYF.

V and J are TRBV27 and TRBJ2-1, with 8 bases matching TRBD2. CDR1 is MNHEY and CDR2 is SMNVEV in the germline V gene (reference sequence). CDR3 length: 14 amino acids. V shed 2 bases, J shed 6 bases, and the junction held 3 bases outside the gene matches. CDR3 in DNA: TGTGCCAGCAGTTTACGACGGGGGGGCAATGAGCAGTTCTTC. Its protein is CASSLRRGGNEQFF.

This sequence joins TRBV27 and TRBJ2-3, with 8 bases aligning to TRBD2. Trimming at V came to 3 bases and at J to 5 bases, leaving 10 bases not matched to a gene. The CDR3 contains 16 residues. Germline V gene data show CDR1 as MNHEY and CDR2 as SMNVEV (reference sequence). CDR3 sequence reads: CASSFNPAGVGDTQYF. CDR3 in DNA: TGTGCCAGCAGTTTTAATCCAGCGGGAGTGGGAGATACGCAGTATTTT.

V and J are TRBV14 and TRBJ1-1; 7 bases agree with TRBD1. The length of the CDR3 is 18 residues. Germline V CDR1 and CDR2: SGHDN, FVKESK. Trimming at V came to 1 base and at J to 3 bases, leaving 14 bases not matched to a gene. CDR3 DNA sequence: TGTGCCAGCAGCCAAGTGAAGGGGGCAGTTGGGTTTTACACTGAAGCTTTCTTT. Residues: CASSQVKGAVGFYTEAFF. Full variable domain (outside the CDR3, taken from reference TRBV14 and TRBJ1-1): EAGVTQFPSHSVIEKGQTVTLRCDPISGHDNLYWYRRVMGKEIKFLLHFVKESKQDESGMPNNRFLAERTGGTYSTLKVQPAELEDSGVYFCASSQVKGAVGFYTEAFFGQGTRLTVV.

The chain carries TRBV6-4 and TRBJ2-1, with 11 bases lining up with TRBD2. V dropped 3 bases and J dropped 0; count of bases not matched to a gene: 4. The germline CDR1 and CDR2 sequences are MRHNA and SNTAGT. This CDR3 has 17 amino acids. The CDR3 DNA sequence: TGTGCCAGCAGTGAACTAGCGGGAGTCATCTCCTACAATGAGCAGTTCTTC. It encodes CASSELAGVISYNEQFF.

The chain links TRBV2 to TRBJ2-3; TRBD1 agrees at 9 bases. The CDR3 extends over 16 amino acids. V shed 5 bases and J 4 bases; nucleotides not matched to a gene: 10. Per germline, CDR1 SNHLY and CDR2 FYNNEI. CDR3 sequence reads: CASSRGTGGRSDTQYF. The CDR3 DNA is TGTGCCAGCAGTAGGGGAACAGGGGGCAGGTCAGATACGCAGTATTTT.

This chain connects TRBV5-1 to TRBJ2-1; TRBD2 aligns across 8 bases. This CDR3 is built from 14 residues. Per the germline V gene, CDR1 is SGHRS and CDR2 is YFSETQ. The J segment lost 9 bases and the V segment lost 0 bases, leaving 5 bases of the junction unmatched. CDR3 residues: CASSLGTGGREQFF. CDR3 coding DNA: TGCGCCAGCAGCTTGGGTACGGGGGGGCGTGAGCAGTTCTTC.

CDR3 nucleotides: TGTGCCAGCAGCTTCGGGGACAGGGTCGAGACCCAGTACTTC. Translation gives CASSFGDRVETQYF. The genes are TRBV11-2 and TRBJ2-5, with 9 positions matching TRBD1. The CDR3 is made up of 14 amino acids. CDR1 and CDR2 from the germline V gene are SGHAT and FQNNGV. V dropped 3 bases and J dropped 5; count of bases not matched to a gene: 4.

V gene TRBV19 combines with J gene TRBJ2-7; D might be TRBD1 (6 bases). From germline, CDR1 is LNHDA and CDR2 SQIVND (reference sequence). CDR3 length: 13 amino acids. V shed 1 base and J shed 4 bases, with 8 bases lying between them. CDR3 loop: CASSIGTEYEQYF. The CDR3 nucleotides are TGTGCCAGTAGTATAGGGACAGAATACGAGCAGTACTTC.

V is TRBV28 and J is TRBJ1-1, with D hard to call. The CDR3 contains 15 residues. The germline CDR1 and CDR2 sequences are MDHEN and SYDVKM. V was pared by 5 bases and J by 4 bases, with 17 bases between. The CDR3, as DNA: TGTGCCAGCAGTCTGCCACGTGGGAGGACCACTGAAGCTTTCTTT. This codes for CASSLPRGRTTEAFF.

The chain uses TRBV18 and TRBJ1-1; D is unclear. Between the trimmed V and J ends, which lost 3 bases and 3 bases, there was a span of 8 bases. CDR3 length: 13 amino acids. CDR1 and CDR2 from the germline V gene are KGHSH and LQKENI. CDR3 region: CASSPLDYTEAFF. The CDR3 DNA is TGTGCCAGCTCACCCTTAGATTACACTGAAGCTTTCTTT.

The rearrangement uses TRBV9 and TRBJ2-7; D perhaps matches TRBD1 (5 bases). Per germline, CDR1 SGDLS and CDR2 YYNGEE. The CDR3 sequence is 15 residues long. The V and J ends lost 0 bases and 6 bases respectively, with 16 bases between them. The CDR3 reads CASSVDVRPTGEQYF. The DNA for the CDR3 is TGTGCCAGCAGCGTAGACGTCCGCCCCACAGGCGAGCAGTACTTC.

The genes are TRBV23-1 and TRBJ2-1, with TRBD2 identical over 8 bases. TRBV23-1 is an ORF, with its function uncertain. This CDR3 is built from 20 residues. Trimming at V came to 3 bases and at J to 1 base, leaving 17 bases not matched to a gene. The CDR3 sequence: CASSHSPGLVLLGSYNEQFF. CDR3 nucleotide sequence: TGCGCCAGCAGTCATTCTCCGGGACTAGTTCTCTTAGGGTCCTACAATGAGCAGTTCTTC.

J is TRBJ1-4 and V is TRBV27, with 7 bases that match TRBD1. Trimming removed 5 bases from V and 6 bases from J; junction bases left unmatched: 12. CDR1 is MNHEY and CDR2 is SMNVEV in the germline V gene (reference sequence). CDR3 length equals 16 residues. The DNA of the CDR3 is TGTGCCAGCAGTCCGCGGGACAGCCCCCTCTATGAAAAACTGTTTTTT. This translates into CASSPRDSPLYEKLFF.

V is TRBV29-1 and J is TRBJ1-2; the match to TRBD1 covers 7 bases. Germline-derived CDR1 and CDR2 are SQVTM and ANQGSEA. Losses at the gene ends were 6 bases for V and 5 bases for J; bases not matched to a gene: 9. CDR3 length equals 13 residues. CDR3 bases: TGCAGCGTCTCCGGGACAGCGCCGTATGGCTACACCTTC. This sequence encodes CSVSGTAPYGYTF.

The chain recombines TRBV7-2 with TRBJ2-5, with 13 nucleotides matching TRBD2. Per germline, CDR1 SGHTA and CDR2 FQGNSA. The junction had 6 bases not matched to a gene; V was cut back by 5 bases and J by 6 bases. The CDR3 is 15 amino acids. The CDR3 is CASSTSGGAGKTQYF. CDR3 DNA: TGTGCCAGCAGCACTAGCGGGGGGGCCGGGAAGACCCAGTACTTC. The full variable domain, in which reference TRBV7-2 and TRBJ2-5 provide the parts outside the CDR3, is GAGVSQSPSNKVTEKGKDVELRCDPISGHTALYWYRQSLGQGLEFLIYFQGNSAPDKSGLPSDRFSAERTGGSVSTLTIQRTQQEDSAVYLCASSTSGGAGKTQYFGPGTRLLVL.

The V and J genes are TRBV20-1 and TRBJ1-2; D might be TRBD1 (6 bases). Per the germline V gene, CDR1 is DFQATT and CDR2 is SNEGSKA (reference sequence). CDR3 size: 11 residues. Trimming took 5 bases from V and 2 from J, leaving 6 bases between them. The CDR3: CSAGTNYGYTF. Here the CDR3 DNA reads TGCAGTGCTGGGACAAACTATGGCTACACCTTC.

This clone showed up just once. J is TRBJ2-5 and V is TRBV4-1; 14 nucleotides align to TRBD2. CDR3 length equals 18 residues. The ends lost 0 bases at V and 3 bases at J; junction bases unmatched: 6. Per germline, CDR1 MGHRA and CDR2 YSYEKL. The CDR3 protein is CASSQEGLAGGLKETQYF. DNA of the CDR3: TGCGCCAGCAGCCAAGAAGGACTAGCGGGAGGCCTGAAAGAGACCCAGTACTTC.